The T cell receptor beta chain under discussion was sequenced for a study of T cells in Graves' hyperthyroidism and ophthalmopathy (dated by TCRdb to about 2019). Regarding the study in general: Peripheral blood samples were taken at the time of initial diagnosis, prior to any treatment. In addition, the study compared T-cell repertoires in thyroid tissue and in blood from roughly 6 Graves' hyperthyroidism patients. Prospective prediction of ophthalmopathy was tested in an independent validation cohort of 18 to 20 hyperthyroidism patients and approximately 17 patients who later progressed to ophthalmopathy. After blood sampling, hyperthyroidism patients were treated with methimazole at a starting dose of 30 mg daily, and ophthalmopathy patients were treated with high-dose intravenous methylprednisolone. TCR Vbeta CDR3 sequencing of 120 to 150 peripheral blood samples (approximately 44 ophthalmopathy, some 75 hyperthyroidism and some 17 progressor patients) is reported in the paper. To identify TCR V-J signatures that set the groups apart, the researchers used a discovery cohort of approximately 98 patients, made up of 40 to 45 with Graves' ophthalmopathy and 57 with stable Graves' hyperthyroidism. For training and testing, the approximately 92 patients in the discovery cohort were randomly divided in a 7:3 ratio.

Results and caveats for the whole study, not just this receptor: Sample size was not statistically predetermined, and blinding of investigators to group allocation was not performed. In validation, the model predicted progression to ophthalmopathy a median of approximately 6.3 months before onset, with approximately 68% sensitivity and about 75% specificity. Blood samples also contained most of the expanded thyroid clonotypes (frequency above 0.001), which suggests that blood repertoires may reflect thyroid immune responses. A 13 V-J signature model separated ophthalmopathy from stable hyperthyroidism, with around 91% sensitivity and roughly 81% specificity in cross-validation and 80%/75% in testing.

The trim is 0 bases for V and 4 bases for J, with a gap of 12 bases between the germline ends. Per the germline V gene (reference sequence), LNHNV is the CDR1 and YYDKDF is the CDR2. Including cysteine and phenylalanine, the CDR3 has 15 amino acids. Only CDR3 DNA remains: 45 bases, in frame from the first base. The TCR beta CDR3 regions were amplified from RNA transcripts. The TCR CDR3 was subjected to a first round of RT-PCR using the HTBI primer set and the Qiagen OneStep RT-PCR kit. Libraries were constructed in a second round of multiplex PCR, after which size selection and purification were carried out. Paired-end sequencing of the libraries was performed with 100 bp reads on an Illumina HiSeq2000. The authors' analysis ran thus. SOAPnuke was used to process the raw data, removing reads that contained adapters or uncalled bases, had a mean Phred below 15, or lacked an exact match to the constant primer or identifier. High-quality paired reads were merged with COPE v1.2.5, and unique nucleotide sequences were defined as clonotypes. MiTCR v1.1 was used to align clonotypes to the IMGT TRBV, TRBD and TRBJ reference segments. Only V-J combinations with frequency above 0.0001, covering roughly 99% of repertoires, were analysed. A TCS score was defined as the ratio between F50 (clonal expansion) and ExV (chaos), using BLOSUM62-based TCRdist between CDR3 peptides within each V-J. Welch's t-statistics and random forest reduced roughly 540 V-J features to fewer than 15, which were used in a naive Bayes classifier (R e1071). The public reads were quality trimmed at Q25 with fastp and then assembled into clones with MiXCR by TCRdb, keeping productive beta chains. CDR3 protein duplicates are merged, each entry listing the most common genes and DNA. These V and J calls originate from TCRdb's pipeline instead of the authors' own analysis. The sample yields hundreds of thousands of distinct CDR3 sequences; roughly 24% were counted once. The ten largest clones capture approximately 10% of the sample.

This clonotype showed up many times. Its cognate antigen has yet to be identified. No base-level quality is on record; no much larger clone is a single base apart. Moderately to severely active disease, a Clinical Activity Score of at least 3, a NOSPECS grade of at least 4, and a duration under 3 months were present in ophthalmopathy patients. The study excluded patients with uncontrolled infections, other autoimmune diseases, pregnancy or lactation. Diagnoses relied on clinical symptoms, serum thyroxine and TRAb, thyroid ultrasound and orbital computed tomography. PBMCs were isolated from roughly 10 ml of fresh peripheral blood by Ficoll-Paque density gradient centrifugation. Trizol reagent was used to extract total RNA, and RNA quality was then checked on an Agilent 2100 Bioanalyzer.

The sequence joins TRBV15 to TRBJ1-1; TRBD1 is a weak D gene call, 5 bases matching. The sequence was obtained from a woman in her 30s with Graves' ophthalmopathy. Sequenced: blood. The CDR3 is CATSRDRGKTTEAFF. The DNA reads TGTGCCACCAGCAGAGATAGGGGAAAGACCACTGAAGCTTTCTTT.